The subject of this entry is one TCR beta chain. Antigen unknown. Germline trimming cut 3 bases from V and 2 bases from J; bases unmatched to any gene: 4. The CDR3 consists of 15 residues. The germline CDR1 and CDR2 sequences are MNHNS and SASEGT. The data stem from a study of PD-L1 blockade in urothelial cancer. On the study more broadly: T cells were recovered from blood samples at a median of roughly 150,000. Overall study results and limits: Larger 3-week expansion of tumor-associated blood clones was seen in durable-benefit patients.

The repertoire was sequenced with immunoSEQ multiplex PCR; TCRdb's copy has only in-frame clones and lacks some. This table has about 84,000 clones, 82% appearing once. Each patient gave between 1 and 8 samples of peripheral blood mononuclear cells, which were collected pretreatment and during treatment. The chain recombines TRBV6-1 with TRBJ2-7, with 10 bases fitting TRBD1. The sequence came from a man in his 70s with urothelial cancer. Sequenced here: PBMCs, sampled around atezolizumab (anti-PD-L1) treatment. This CDR3 is CASSDRTGGAYEQYF. Here the CDR3 DNA reads TGTGCCAGCAGTGATCGGACAGGGGGGGCCTACGAGCAGTACTTC.